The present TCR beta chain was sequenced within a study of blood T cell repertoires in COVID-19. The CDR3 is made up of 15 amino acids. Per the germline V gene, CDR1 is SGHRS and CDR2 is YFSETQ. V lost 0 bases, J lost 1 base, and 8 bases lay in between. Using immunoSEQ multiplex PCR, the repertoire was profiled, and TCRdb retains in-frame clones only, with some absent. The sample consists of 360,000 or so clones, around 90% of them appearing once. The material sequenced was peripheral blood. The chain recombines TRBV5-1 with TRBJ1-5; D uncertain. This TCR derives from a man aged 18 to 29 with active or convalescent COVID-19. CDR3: CASSLGEGSNQPQHF. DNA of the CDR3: TGCGCCAGCAGCTTGGGAGAGGGCAGCAATCAGCCCCAGCATTTT.